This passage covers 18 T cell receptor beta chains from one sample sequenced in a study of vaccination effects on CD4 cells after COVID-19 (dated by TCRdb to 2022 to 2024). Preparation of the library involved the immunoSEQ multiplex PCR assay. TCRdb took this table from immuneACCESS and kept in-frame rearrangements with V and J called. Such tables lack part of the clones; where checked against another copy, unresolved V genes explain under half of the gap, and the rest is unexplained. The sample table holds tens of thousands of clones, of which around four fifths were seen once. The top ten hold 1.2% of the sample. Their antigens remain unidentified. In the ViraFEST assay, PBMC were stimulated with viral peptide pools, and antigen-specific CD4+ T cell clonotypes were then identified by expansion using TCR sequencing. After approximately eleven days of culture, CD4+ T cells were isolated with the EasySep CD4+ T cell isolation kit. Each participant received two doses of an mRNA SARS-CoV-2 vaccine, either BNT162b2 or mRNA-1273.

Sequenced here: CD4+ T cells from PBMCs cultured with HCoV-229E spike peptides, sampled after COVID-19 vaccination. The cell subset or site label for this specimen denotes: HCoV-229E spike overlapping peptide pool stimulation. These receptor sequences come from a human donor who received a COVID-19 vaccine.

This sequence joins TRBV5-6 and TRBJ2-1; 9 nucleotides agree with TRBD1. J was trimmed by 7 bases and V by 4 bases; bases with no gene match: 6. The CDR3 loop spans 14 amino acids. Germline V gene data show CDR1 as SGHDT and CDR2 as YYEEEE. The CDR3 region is CASSNRGLGNEQFF. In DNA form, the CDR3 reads TGTGCCAGCAGCAACAGGGGGCTAGGGAATGAGCAGTTCTTC.

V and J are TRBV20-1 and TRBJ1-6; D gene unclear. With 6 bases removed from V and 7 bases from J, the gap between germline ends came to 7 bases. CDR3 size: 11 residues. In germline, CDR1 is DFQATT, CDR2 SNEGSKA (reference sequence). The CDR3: CSALQNSPLHF. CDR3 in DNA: TGCAGTGCACTACAGAATTCACCCCTCCACTTT.

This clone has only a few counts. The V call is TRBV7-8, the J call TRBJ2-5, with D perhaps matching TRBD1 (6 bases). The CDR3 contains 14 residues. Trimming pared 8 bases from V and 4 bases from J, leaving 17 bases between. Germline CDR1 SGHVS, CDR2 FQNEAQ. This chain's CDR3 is CASASTRGRETQYF. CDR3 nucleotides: TGTGCCAGCGCTAGTACCAGGGGTCGAGAGACCCAGTACTTC.

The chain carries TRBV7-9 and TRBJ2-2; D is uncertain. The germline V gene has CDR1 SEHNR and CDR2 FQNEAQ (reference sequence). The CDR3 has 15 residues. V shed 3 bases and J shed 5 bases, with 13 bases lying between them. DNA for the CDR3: TGTGCCAGCAGCTTTCGAATCGGACCTACCGGGGAGCTGTTTTTT. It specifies CASSFRIGPTGELFF.

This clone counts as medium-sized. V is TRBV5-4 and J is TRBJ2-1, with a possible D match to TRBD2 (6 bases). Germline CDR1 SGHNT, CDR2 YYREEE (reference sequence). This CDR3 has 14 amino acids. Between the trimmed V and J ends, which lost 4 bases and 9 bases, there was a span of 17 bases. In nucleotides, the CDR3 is TGTGCCAGCAGCCCGGACCTAGCGCAAGCTGAGCAGTTCTTC. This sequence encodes CASSPDLAQAEQFF.

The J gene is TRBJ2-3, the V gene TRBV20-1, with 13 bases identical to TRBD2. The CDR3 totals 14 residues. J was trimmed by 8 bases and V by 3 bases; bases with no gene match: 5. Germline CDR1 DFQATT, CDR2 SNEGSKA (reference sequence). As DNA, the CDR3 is TGCAGTGCTAGTACTAGCGGGGGGGATTTTACGCAGTATTTT. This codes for CSASTSGGDFTQYF.

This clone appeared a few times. DNA of the CDR3: TGTGCCAGCAGCCTGAGGCCAGGGGGAGAGTATGAAAAACTGTTTTTT. Translation gives CASSLRPGGEYEKLFF. V and J are TRBV5-5 and TRBJ1-4, with TRBD1 identical over 7 bases. The ends lost 4 bases at V and 6 bases at J; junction bases unmatched: 12. In germline, CDR1 is SGHKS, CDR2 YYEKEE (reference sequence). CDR3 length: 16 amino acids.

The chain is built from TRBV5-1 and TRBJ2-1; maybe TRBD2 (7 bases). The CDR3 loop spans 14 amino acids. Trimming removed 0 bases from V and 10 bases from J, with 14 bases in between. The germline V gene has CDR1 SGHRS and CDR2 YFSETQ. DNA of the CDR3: TGCGCCAGCAGCTTGGTGGCGGGGGCAGGGGAGCAGTTCTTC. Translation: CASSLVAGAGEQFF. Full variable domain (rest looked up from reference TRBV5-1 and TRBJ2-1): KAGVTQTPRYLIKTRGQQVTLSCSPISGHRSVSWYQQTPGQGLQFLFEYFSETQRNKGNFPGRFSGRQFSNSRSEMNVSTLELGDSALYLCASSLVAGAGEQFFGPGTRLTVL.

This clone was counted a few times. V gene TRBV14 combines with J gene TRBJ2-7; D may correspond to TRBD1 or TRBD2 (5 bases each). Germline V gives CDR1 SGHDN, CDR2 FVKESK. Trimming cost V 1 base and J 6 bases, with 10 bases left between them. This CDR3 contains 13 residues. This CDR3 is CASSQVGAREQYV. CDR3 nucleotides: TGTGCCAGCAGCCAAGTCGGGGCGCGCGAGCAGTACGTC.

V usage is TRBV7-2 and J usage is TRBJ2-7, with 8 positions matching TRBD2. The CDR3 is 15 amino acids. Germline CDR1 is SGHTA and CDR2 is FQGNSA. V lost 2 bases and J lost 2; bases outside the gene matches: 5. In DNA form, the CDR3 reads TGTGCCAGCAGCTTACTACCCGGGGGGGCCTACGAGCAGTACGTC. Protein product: CASSLLPGGAYEQYV.

CDR3 sequence (DNA): TGTGCCAGCTCGTCGGACAGGGCGAATATTCAGCCCCAGCATTTT. Translating gives CASSSDRANIQPQHF. The chain combines TRBV18 with TRBJ1-5; 8 bases match TRBD1. The CDR3 runs 15 residues. V dropped 6 bases and J dropped 6; count of bases not matched to a gene: 10. Looked up from germline, CDR1 is KGHSH and CDR2 is LQKENI. Looking up the rest from reference TRBV18 and TRBJ1-5 gives the full variable domain: NAGVMQNPRHLVRRRGQEARLRCSPMKGHSHVYWYRQLPEEGLKFMVYLQKENIIDESGMPKERFSAEFPKEGPSILRIQQVVRGDSAAYFCASSSDRANIQPQHFGDGTRLSIL.

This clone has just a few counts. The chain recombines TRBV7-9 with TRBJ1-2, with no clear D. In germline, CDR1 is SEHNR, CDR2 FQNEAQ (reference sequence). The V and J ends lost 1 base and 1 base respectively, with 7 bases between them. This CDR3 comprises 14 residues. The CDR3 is CASSLGVLNYGYTF. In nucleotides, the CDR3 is TGTGCCAGCAGCTTAGGAGTCCTTAACTATGGCTACACCTTC.

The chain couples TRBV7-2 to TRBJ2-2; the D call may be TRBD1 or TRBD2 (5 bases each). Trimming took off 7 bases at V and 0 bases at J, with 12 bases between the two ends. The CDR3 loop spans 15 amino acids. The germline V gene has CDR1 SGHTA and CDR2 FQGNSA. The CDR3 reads CASTPGLTNTGELFF. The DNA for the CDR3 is TGTGCCAGCACTCCGGGGCTAACGAACACCGGGGAGCTGTTTTTT.

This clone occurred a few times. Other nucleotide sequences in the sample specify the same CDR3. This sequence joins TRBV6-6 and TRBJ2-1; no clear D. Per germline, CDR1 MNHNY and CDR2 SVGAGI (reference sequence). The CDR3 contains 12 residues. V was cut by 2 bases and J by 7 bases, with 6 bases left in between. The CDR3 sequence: CASSYVGNEQFF. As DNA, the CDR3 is TGTGCCAGCAGTTACGTAGGGAATGAGCAGTTCTTC.

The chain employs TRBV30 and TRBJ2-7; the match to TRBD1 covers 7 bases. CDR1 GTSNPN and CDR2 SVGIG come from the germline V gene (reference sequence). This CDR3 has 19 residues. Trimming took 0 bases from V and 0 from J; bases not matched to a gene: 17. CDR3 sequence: CAWSVSGTAESGSSYEQYV. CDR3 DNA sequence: TGTGCCTGGAGTGTTTCTGGGACAGCCGAGTCTGGGAGCTCCTACGAGCAGTACGTC.

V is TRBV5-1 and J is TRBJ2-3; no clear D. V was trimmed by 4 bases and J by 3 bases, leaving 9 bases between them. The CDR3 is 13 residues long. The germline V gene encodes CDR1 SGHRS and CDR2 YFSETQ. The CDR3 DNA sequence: TGCGCCAGCAGCCCCGGACCAACAGATACGCAGTATTTT. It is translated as CASSPGPTDTQYF.

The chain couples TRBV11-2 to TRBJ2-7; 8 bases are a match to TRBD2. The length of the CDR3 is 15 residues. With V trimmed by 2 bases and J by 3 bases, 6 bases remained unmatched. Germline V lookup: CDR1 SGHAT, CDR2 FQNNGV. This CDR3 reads CASSLTSGDFYEQYV. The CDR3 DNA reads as TGTGCCAGCAGCTTAACTAGCGGTGACTTCTACGAGCAGTACGTC.

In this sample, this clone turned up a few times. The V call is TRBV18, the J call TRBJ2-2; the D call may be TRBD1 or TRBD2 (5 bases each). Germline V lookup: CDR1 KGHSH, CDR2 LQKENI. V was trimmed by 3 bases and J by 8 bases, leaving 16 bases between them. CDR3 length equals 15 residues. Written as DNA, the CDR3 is TGTGCCAGCTCACCCCGGGACCCTAGCATTGGGGAGCTGTTTTTT. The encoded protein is CASSPRDPSIGELFF.